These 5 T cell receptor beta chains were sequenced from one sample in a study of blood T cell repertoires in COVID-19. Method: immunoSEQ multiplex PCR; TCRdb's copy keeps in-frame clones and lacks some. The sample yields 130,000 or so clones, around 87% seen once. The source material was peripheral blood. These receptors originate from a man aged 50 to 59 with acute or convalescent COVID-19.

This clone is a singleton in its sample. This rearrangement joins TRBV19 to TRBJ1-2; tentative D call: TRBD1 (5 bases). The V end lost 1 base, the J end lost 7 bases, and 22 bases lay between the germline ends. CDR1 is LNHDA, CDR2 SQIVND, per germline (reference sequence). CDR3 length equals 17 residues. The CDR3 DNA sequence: TGTGCCAGTAGTATAGGTTCGGAGGGGCTTTGGGCGCCTGGCTACACCTTC. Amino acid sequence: CASSIGSEGLWAPGYTF.

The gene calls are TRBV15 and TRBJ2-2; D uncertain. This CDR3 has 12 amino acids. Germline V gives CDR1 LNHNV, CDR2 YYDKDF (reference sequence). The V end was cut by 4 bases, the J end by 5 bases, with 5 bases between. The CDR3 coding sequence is TGTGCCACCAGCATCCGGACCGGGGAGCTGTTTTTT. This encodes CATSIRTGELFF.

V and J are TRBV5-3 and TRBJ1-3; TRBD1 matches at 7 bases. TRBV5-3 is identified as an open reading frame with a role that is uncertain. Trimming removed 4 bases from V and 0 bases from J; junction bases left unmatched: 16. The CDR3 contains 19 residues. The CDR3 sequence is CARSLFNPGQLNSGNTIYF. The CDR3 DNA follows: TGTGCCAGAAGCCTATTCAATCCGGGACAGCTGAACTCTGGAAACACCATATATTTT.

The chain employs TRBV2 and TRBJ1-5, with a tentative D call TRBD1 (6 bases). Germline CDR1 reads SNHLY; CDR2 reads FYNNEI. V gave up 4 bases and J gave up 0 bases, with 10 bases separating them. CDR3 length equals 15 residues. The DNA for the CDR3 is TGTGCCAGCAGTGTACAGGGCCTTAGCAATCAGCCCCAGCATTTT. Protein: CASSVQGLSNQPQHF.

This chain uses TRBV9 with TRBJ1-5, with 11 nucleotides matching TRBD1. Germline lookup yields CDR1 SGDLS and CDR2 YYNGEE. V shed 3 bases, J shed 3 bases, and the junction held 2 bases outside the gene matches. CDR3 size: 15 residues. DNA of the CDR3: TGTGCCAGCAGCGGGGGACAGGGGGTCAATCAGCCCCAGCATTTT. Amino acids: CASSGGQGVNQPQHF.